Listed below are T cell receptor gamma chains from one sample, sequenced in a study of Vδ1+ human thymocytes. TCRdb made new clone calls on the multiplex PCR reads using CATT. Counted here are more than 25,000 gamma-chain clones, around 18% occurring once; the ten biggest clones make up less than 2%. The sample consisted of Vdelta1+ gamma-delta thymocytes from the thymus. These receptor sequences come from a boy less than two years old who had congenital heart surgery. CDR3s include the opening cysteine and the closing phenylalanine or tryptophan. A clone size is listed for some rows: how often the clone was seen (once, few, many), or a class if it is expanded.

v_call | clone_size | cdr3_aa
TRGV9 | . | CALWENPYYYKKLF
TRGV5 | . | CATWDRLRGNTKLF
TRGV2 | few | CATWDVYYKKLF
TRGV9 | . | CALWDPEELGKKIKVF
TRGV8 | . | CATWDKRDYKKLF
TRGV9 | . | CALWVTYYKKLF
TRGV9 | few | CALWEDQELGKKIKVF
TRGV5 | few | CATWDSQNYYKKLF
TRGV4 | . | CATWDGPGGYKKLF
TRGV9 | few | CALWEVQGGGYKKLF
TRGV9 | few | CALWEALRYYKKLF
TRGV9 | few | CALWEVHFFQELGKKIKVF
TRGV5 | . | CATWDGFQGDWIKTF
TRGV3 | few | CATWDRPNYKKLF
TRGV9 | medium-sized | CALWEESNYYKKLF
TRGV4 | . | CATWDLRIGEKLF
TRGV4 | few | CATWDGGGKLF
TRGV5 | medium-sized | CATWDRLRYKKLF